This T cell receptor beta chain was profiled in a study of shared clonotypes between healthy human individuals (dated by TCRdb to about 2020). Regarding the study in general: The cohort comprised two women and a few men aged 18 to 49 years. Per donor, three plates each were used for CD4 naive and CD4 memory, two for CD8 naive, and one for CD8 memory. Different laboratories and diverse techniques were used to prepare libraries and sequence TCR repertoires, to increase sequencing depth and limit assay-specific biases. Each donor's leukapheresis produced roughly between roughly 0.85 and 10 billion PBMCs. To estimate repertoire size and how much clonotypes are shared between individuals, the study performed deep sequencing of blood TCR repertoires from about five healthy adults.

Overall study outcomes, separate from this receptor: Larger estimated clonotype richness was generally found for naive subsets than for memory subsets. Sharing across several donors was observed for about 4.8% of naive CD4, about 3.2% of naive CD8, 2% to 2.5% of memory CD4, and roughly 0.43% of memory CD8 clonotypes. Pairwise subsampling led to the expectation that sequencing depth would affect the degree of clonotype sharing among donors. Sampling was restricted to blood, and TCR repertoires in tissue are likely to differ from TCR repertoires in blood. The small number of donors limited the genetic and exposure-history diversity represented. Incomplete sequencing was indicated by rarefaction of sorted-subset datasets, despite the large sequencing depth. Higher generation probabilities were observed for clonotypes shared by all four sorted-subset donors than for non-shared clonotypes.

On this clone itself: Its recognized antigen is unknown. No much larger clone exists at a distance of one base, and base qualities are not known.

Ends trimmed: V by 4 bases, J by 3 bases; bases unmatched to a gene: 12. Taken from cysteine to phenylalanine, the CDR3 has 17 residues. The entry retains the CDR3 DNA only, 51 bases that are in frame from base 1. As encoded in the germline V gene, CDR1 is LGHNA while CDR2 is YSLEER. Healthy HIV-negative adults with no recently reported acute infections or vaccinations were included as donors. Only Caucasian adults living in Nashville, Tennessee, USA were represented among the donors. CD4+ T cells were enriched through magnetic negative selection, after which naive cells were positively selected on CD45RA and the remaining negative fraction served as the memory subset. Blood was obtained by leukapheresis, after which PBMCs were separated by Ficoll-Histopaque density gradient centrifugation and cryopreserved in liquid nitrogen vapor phase. Analytical flow cytometry was used to check the purity and quantity of every magnetically sorted T cell population. Genomic DNA was isolated from every sorted fraction and measured by UV absorbance on a Nanodrop 2000c.

TCR CDR3 regions were amplified from genomic DNA by multiplex PCR using the deep immunoSEQ assay. Extracted genomic DNA from each cell subset was distributed evenly across all wells of several immunoSEQ 96-well plates, and each plate was treated as a replicate. Each replicate PCR for sorted subsets received roughly 200 ng genomic DNA, equal to 30,000 or so T cell genomes. Purified libraries were measured with a Qubit 3.0 fluorometer, size-checked on a Bioanalyzer 2100, and measured again with the KAPA Library Quantification kit. A separate single-read 150-cycle Illumina NextSeq 550 flow cell was used to sequence each immunoSEQ 96-well plate. As for how the authors treated the data: Because the immunoSEQ output held only junctional sequences and lacked quality scores, the filtering could not match the filtering applied to full-length reads. To assign V/J genes and CDR3, sequences were annotated against IMGT germline references using PyIR, a Python wrapper for IgBLAST v1.9. Reads with weak V/J assignments (E-value above 1e-6), missing CDR3, stop codons, out-of-frame junctions, or ambiguous translated residues were removed. V3J clonotypes were defined by identical inferred V gene, J gene, and CDR3 amino acid sequence. The percentage overlap between two repertoires was calculated by dividing the number of shared unique clonotypes by the size of the smaller repertoire. Three approaches were used to assess repertoire richness: RTK rarefaction, the Chao1 estimator, and Recon v2.1 estimates of unobserved clonotypes. Generation probabilities for all TCRbeta clonotypes obtained by the gDNA method from a handful of donors were computed using OLGA. In TCRdb, the immuneACCESS table is reduced to in-frame sequences with V and J assigned. These tables do not hold every clone; where another copy was compared, an unresolved V gene accounts for under half, and the others remain unexplained. V and J calls and clone size are as listed in that table; D and trimming were resolved from the DNA. The table for this sample lists about 660,000 clones; over 65% of them were counted only once. The ten largest clonotypes hold about 1.8% of the sample.

This TCR was recovered from a woman in her thirties in good health. This chain joins TRBV4-3 to TRBJ2-3, with 8 middle bases fitting TRBD2. The specimen sequenced was memory CD4+ T cells sorted from blood. This specimen's cell subset or site label, interpreted: CD45RA-negative fraction. The nucleotide sequence reads as follows: TGCGCCAGCAGCCTGACGGGGGCGGGAGGAGGAACAGATACGCAGTATTTT. It codes for CASSLTGAGGGTDTQYF.